This entry features one T cell receptor beta chain sequence. The data are from a study of T cell responses to AZD1222 COVID-19 vaccine. Here immunoSEQ multiplex PCR was the method, and the copy in TCRdb shows in-frame clones only, minus some. The sample lists under 95,000 clones, 80% to 90% occurring once. V gave up 4 bases and J gave up 4 bases; unmatched junction bases: 7. The CDR3 is 15 residues long. CDR1 and CDR2 (germline): LNHDA, SQIVND (reference sequence). This TCR derives from an adult who received the AZD1222 COVID-19 vaccine. The material was peripheral blood, obtained 28 days after the second AZD1222 dose. This chain links TRBV19 with TRBJ1-1; TRBD1 matches 9 bases. The CDR3 spells CASSKGTGYFTEAFF. The CDR3 DNA sequence: TGTGCCAGTAGTAAAGGGACAGGGTATTTCACTGAAGCTTTCTTT.